The 13 T cell receptor beta chains in this list originate from one sample, sequenced in a study of neoadjuvant nivolumab and ipilimumab in lung cancer. Data came from immunoSEQ multiplex PCR; TCRdb stores just in-frame clones and leaves some out. This table has 15,000 to 20,000 clones, 79% appearing once. The source material was tumor tissue, sampled after neoadjuvant nivolumab, alone or with ipilimumab, at or shortly before surgery. These receptors were obtained from an adult with non-small cell lung cancer.

The V call is TRBV29-1, the J call TRBJ2-1; TRBD2 matches at 9 bases. The CDR3 spans 13 residues. Unmatched junction bases numbered 4, after V lost 1 base and J lost 9 bases. Germline CDR1 SQVTM, CDR2 ANQGSEA. The CDR3 loop is CSVEASGAGEQFF. In DNA, the CDR3 is TGCAGCGTTGAAGCTAGCGGGGCAGGTGAGCAGTTCTTC.

By frequency in the sample, this clone is medium-sized. The chain uses TRBV7-9 and TRBJ1-2, with D possibly TRBD1 on 5 matching bases. The V end lost 1 base, the J end lost 2 bases, and 5 bases lay between the germline ends. Germline CDR1 and CDR2: SEHNR and FQNEAQ (reference sequence). This CDR3 spans 13 amino acids. This chain's CDR3 is CASSLGTNYGYTF. The CDR3 region has the DNA TGTGCCAGCAGCTTAGGGACAAACTATGGCTACACCTTC.

This clone is termed medium-sized. The chain links TRBV30 to TRBJ2-1, with a possible D match to TRBD1 (6 bases). Trimming took 3 bases from V and 0 from J, leaving 9 bases between them. The length of the CDR3 is 14 residues. CDR1 GTSNPN and CDR2 SVGIG come from the germline V gene (reference sequence). The CDR3 coding sequence is TGTGCCTGGAGAACAGGGTACTCCTACAATGAGCAGTTCTTC. Its translation is CAWRTGYSYNEQFF.

The chain recombines TRBV28 with TRBJ1-1; weak D call: TRBD1 (6 bases). Trimming removed 3 bases from V and 4 bases from J, with 18 bases in between. Germline CDR1 MDHEN, CDR2 SYDVKM. The CDR3 loop spans 16 amino acids. The CDR3 DNA sequence: TGTGCCAGCAGTTTGGGGGGGGCTTACGTCTCCACTGAAGCTTTCTTT. Amino acids: CASSLGGAYVSTEAFF.

This clone was counted between two and nine times. V usage is TRBV9 and J usage is TRBJ2-3, with D hard to call. This CDR3 contains 13 residues. V lost 0 bases and J 4 bases, leaving 6 bases between the germline ends. Germline-derived CDR1 and CDR2 are SGDLS and YYNGEE. The CDR3 sequence is CASSVGPSDTQYF. The CDR3 DNA reads as TGTGCCAGCAGCGTAGGCCCCTCAGATACGCAGTATTTT. Variable domain in full (rest from reference TRBV9 and TRBJ2-3): DSGVTQTPKHLITATGQRVTLRCSPRSGDLSVYWYQQSLDQGLQFLIQYYNGEERAKGNILERFSAQQFPDLHSELNLSSLELGDSALYFCASSVGPSDTQYFGPGTRLTVL.

V and J are TRBV6-6 and TRBJ1-2; no reliable D call. Per germline, CDR1 MNHNY and CDR2 SVGAGI (reference sequence). The CDR3 length is 13 residues. Trimming pared 6 bases from V and 1 base from J, leaving 9 bases between. The CDR3 spells CASSLAYNYGYTF. Here the CDR3 DNA reads TGTGCCAGCAGCTTAGCCTATAACTATGGCTACACCTTC.

V and J are TRBV7-2 and TRBJ1-4, with TRBD1 matching over 7 bases. Germline CDR1 reads SGHTA; CDR2 reads FQGNSA. With V trimmed by 1 base and J by 2 bases, 4 bases remained unmatched. The CDR3 extends over 16 amino acids. The CDR3 reads CASSLGPGGTNEKLFF. The DNA of the CDR3 is TGTGCCAGCAGCTTAGGCCCAGGGGGTACTAATGAAAAACTGTTTTTT. The entire variable domain, with the rest obtained from reference TRBV7-2 and TRBJ1-4, is as follows: GAGVSQSPSNKVTEKGKDVELRCDPISGHTALYWYRQSLGQGLEFLIYFQGNSAPDKSGLPSDRFSAERTGGSVSTLTIQRTQQEDSAVYLCASSLGPGGTNEKLFFGSGTQLSVL.

This clone was seen just once. This chain links TRBV4-3 with TRBJ2-3; TRBD2 agrees at 12 bases. This CDR3 spans 15 amino acids. The germline V gene encodes CDR1 LGHNA and CDR2 YSLEER. The V segment lost 0 bases and the J segment 11 bases; nucleotides outside the gene matches: 6. CDR3 sequence: CASSQDQGLAGMQYF. CDR3 coding DNA: TGCGCCAGCAGCCAAGATCAAGGACTAGCGGGGATGCAGTATTTT.

The V and J genes are TRBV28 and TRBJ1-5; D might be TRBD1 (5 bases). This CDR3 region has 12 residues. The ends were cut back, 6 bases at V and 9 bases at J, with 12 bases in the middle. Germline V CDR1 and CDR2: MDHEN, SYDVKM. CDR3 sequence reads: CASRGQPWPQHF. The CDR3 region has the DNA TGTGCCAGCAGGGGGCAGCCTTGGCCCCAGCATTTT.

The J gene is TRBJ1-2, the V gene TRBV30; tentatively, D is TRBD1 (5 bases). The CDR3 spans 13 residues. V shed 0 bases and J shed 1 base, with 6 bases lying between them. The germline gives CDR1 GTSNPN, CDR2 SVGIG (reference sequence). The CDR3 DNA reads TGTGCCTGGAGTGTGGACATTAACTATGGCTACACCTTC. It codes for CAWSVDINYGYTF.

This clone showed up just a few times. The chain has TRBV6-5 and TRBJ1-1; no definite D call. This CDR3 comprises 13 residues. The V end lost 2 bases, the J end lost 0 bases, and 4 bases lay between the germline ends. CDR1 and CDR2 (germline): MNHEY, SVGAGI. The CDR3 is CASSYEVNTEAFF. DNA for the CDR3: TGTGCCAGCAGTTACGAGGTGAACACTGAAGCTTTCTTT.

The rearrangement links TRBV5-1 to TRBJ2-3; 7 bases line up with TRBD2. The CDR3 sequence is 15 residues long. V dropped 1 base and J dropped 3; count of bases not matched to a gene: 5. Germline-derived CDR1 and CDR2 are SGHRS and YFSETQ. The CDR3, as DNA: TGCGCCAGCAGCTTGCCAGCGGGGCCAACAGATACGCAGTATTTT. It is translated as CASSLPAGPTDTQYF.

This chain uses TRBV19 with TRBJ2-3; D gene unclear. This CDR3 is built from 15 residues. Trimming took off 3 bases at V and 6 bases at J, with 16 bases between the two ends. Looked up from germline, CDR1 is LNHDA and CDR2 is SQIVND (reference sequence). The CDR3 DNA follows: TGTGCCAGTAGTATGGGTTGGGGTATGACGGATACGCAGTATTTT. Translated: CASSMGWGMTDTQYF.